This T cell receptor beta chain was identified in a study of regulatory T cells in long-lasting Graves disease. Overall study context: Persistent Graves' disease required over 5 years of antithyroid drugs and positive TSH receptor antibodies.

V lost 1 base, J lost 3 bases, and 9 bases lay in between. Germline loops: CDR1 SEHNR, CDR2 FQNEAQ (reference sequence). The CDR3 loop spans 14 amino acids. Libraries of TCR beta came from iRepertoire HTBI primers plus Arm-PCR of CDR3 regions. One entry per CDR3 protein results from TCRdb running MiXCR on the multiplex PCR reads. Of 600,000 to 850,000 distinct CDR3 sequences listed, 25% to 35% are singletons. Study conclusions and caveats: TCR diversity was lower in persistent Graves' patients than in newly diagnosed ones. Authors noted too few samples as a limitation.

Time point denoted: persistent/refractory GD, antithyroid drugs over 5 years with positive TRAb. RNA extracted from PBMCs served as the sequencing template. As to this clonotype: The antigen remains unidentified.

Sequencing was performed on peripheral blood mononuclear cells (PBMCs), taken when the disease was refractory, from a patient treated with antithyroid drugs. The receptor was derived from a female donor with Graves disease. The genes are TRBV7-9 and TRBJ1-2, with D perhaps TRBD1 (5 bases). The CDR3 sequence is CASSLVAGDYGYTF. In DNA form, the CDR3 reads TGTGCCAGCAGCTTAGTTGCGGGGGACTATGGCTACACCTTC.